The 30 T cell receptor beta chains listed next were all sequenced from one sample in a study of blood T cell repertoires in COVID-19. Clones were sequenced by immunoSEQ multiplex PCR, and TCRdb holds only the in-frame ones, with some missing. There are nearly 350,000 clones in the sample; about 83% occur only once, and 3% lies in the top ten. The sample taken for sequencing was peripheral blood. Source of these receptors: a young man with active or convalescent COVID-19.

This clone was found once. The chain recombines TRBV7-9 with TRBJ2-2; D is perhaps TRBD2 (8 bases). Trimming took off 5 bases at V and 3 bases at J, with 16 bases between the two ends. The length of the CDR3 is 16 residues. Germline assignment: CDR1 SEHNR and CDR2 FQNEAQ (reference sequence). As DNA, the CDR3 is TGTGCCAGCAGCCCCCGGGAGGGGGCTTACACCGGGGAGCTGTTTTTT. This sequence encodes CASSPREGAYTGELFF.

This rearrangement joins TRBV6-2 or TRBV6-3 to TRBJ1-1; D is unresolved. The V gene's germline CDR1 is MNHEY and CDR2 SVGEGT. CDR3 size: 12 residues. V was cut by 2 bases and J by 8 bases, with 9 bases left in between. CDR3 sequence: CASSYMGREAFF. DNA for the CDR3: TGTGCCAGCAGTTACATGGGCAGAGAAGCTTTCTTT.

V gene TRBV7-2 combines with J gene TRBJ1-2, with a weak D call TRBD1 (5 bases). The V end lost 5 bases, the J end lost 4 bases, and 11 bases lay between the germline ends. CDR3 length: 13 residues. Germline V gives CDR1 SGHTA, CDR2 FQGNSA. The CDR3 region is CASSGAGGYGYTF. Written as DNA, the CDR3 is TGTGCCAGCAGCGGAGCCGGGGGCTATGGCTACACCTTC.

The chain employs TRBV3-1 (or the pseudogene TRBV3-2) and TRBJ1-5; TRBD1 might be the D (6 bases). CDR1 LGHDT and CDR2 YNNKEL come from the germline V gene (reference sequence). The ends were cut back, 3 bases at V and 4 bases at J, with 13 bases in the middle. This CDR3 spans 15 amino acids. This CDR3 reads CASSQAGQPNQPQHF. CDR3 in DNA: TGTGCCAGCAGCCAGGCAGGACAGCCGAATCAGCCCCAGCATTTT.

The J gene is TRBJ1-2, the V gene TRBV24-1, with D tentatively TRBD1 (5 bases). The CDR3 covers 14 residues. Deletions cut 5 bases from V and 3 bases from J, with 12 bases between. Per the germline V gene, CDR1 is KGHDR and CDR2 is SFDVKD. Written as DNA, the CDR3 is TGTGCCACCAGTGCGGGGGGAGGCGACTATGGCTACACCTTC. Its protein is CATSAGGGDYGYTF.

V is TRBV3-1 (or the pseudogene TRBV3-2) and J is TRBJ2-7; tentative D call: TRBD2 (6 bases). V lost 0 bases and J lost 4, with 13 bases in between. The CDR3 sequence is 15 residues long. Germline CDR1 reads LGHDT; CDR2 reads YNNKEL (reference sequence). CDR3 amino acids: CASSQDLEGTYEQYF. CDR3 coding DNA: TGTGCCAGCAGCCAAGATCTGGAGGGGACGTACGAGCAGTACTTC.

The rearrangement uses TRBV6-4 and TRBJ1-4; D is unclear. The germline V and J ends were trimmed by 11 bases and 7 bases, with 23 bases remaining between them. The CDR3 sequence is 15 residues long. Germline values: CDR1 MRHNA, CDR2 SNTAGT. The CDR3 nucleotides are TGTGCCGGCCACTGCGGGAGCCGGACGGTTGAAAAACTGTTTTTT. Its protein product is CAGHCGSRTVEKLFF.

The CDR3 region has the DNA TGTGCCTGGAGACAGACCCCGGGACTAGCGGGGAACAATGAGCAGTTCTTC. Its translation: CAWRQTPGLAGNNEQFF. This chain uses TRBV30 with TRBJ2-1; 13 nucleotides line up with TRBD2. Germline V gene lookup returns CDR1 GTSNPN and CDR2 SVGIG (reference sequence). The ends lost 3 bases at V and 5 bases at J; junction bases unmatched: 10. This CDR3 has 17 residues.

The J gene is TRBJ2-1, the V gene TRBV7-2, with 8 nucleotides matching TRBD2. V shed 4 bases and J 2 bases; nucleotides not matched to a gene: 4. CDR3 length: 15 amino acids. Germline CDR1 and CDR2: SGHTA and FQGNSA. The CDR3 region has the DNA TGTGCCAGCAGCTCCAGCGGGAGTCCCTACAATGAGCAGTTCTTC. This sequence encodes CASSSSGSPYNEQFF.

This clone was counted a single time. In DNA form, the CDR3 reads TGTGCCAGCAGCCTCGCGGTAGGACAGCCCCAGCATTTT. Translating gives CASSLAVGQPQHF. The chain combines TRBV5-6 with TRBJ1-5; D not certain. In germline, CDR1 is SGHDT, CDR2 YYEEEE. Trimming took off 4 bases at V and 7 bases at J, with 12 bases between the two ends. The CDR3 sequence is 13 residues long.

The CDR3 DNA reads TGTGCCAGCAGCACTTCACGGACAGGGGAGTATGGCTACACCTTC. This sequence encodes CASSTSRTGEYGYTF. J is TRBJ1-2 and V is TRBV11-3; 9 nucleotides align to TRBD1. Germline lookup yields CDR1 SGHNT and CDR2 YENEEA. The CDR3 consists of 15 residues. V was pared by 5 bases and J by 5 bases, with 9 bases of the junction left unmatched.

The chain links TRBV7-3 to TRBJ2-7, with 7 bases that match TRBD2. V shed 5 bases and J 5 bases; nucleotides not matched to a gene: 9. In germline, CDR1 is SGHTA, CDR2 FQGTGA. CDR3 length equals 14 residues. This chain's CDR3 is CASSLEGGPDEQYF. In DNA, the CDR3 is TGTGCCAGCAGCCTAGAGGGAGGGCCCGACGAGCAGTACTTC.

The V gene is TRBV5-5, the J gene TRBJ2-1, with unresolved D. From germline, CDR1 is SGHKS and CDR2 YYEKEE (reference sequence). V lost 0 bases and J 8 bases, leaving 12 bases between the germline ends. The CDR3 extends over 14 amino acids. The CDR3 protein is CASSLDLIGDEQFF. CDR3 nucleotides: TGTGCCAGCAGCTTGGACCTAATCGGTGATGAGCAGTTCTTC.

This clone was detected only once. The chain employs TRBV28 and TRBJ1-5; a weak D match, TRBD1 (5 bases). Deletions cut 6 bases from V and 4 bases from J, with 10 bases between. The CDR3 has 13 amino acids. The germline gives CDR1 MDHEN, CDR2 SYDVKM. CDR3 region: CASRTDENQPQHF. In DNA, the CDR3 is TGTGCCAGCAGGACAGACGAGAATCAGCCCCAGCATTTT. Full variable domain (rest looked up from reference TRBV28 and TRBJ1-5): DVKVTQSSRYLVKRTGEKVFLECVQDMDHENMFWYRQDPGLGLRLIYFSYDVKMKEKGDIPEGYSVSREKKERFSLILESASTNQTSMYLCASRTDENQPQHFGDGTRLSIL.

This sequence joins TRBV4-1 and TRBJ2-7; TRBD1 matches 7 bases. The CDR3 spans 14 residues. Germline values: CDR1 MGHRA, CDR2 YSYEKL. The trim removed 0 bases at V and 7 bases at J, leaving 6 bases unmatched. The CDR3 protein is CASSQDRGFREQYF. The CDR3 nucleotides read TGCGCCAGCAGCCAAGACAGGGGGTTTCGGGAGCAGTACTTC.

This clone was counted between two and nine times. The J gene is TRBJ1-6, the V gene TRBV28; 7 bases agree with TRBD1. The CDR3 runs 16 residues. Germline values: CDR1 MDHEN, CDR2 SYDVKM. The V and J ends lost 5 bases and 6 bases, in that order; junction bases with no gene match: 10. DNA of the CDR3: TGTGCCAGCAGTCCCTGGGCGGGACAGCTTAATTCACCCCTCCACTTT. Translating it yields CASSPWAGQLNSPLHF.

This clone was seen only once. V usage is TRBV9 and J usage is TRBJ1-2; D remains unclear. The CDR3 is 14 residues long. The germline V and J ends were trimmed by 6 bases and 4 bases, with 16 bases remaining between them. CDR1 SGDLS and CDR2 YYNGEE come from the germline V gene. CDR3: CASTPGRVFYGYTF. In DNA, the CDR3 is TGTGCCAGCACCCCGGGTCGGGTTTTCTATGGCTACACCTTC.

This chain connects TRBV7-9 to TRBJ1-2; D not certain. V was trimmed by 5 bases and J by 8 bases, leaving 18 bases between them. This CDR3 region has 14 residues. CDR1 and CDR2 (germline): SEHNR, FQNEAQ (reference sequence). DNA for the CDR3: TGTGCCAGCAGCACGCCACGCGGGCACCCCGGCTACACCTTC. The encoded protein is CASSTPRGHPGYTF.

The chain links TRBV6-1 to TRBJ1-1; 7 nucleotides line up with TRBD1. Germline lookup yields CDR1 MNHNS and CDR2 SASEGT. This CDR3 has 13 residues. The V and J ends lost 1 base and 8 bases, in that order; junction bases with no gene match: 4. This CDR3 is CASSEGRDREAFF. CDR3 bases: TGTGCCAGCAGTGAAGGTCGGGACAGAGAAGCTTTCTTT.

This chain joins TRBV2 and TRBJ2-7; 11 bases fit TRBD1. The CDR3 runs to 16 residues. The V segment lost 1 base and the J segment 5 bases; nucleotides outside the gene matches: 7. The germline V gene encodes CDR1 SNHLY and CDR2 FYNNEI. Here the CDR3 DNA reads TGTGCCAGCAGTGAAGGATTCCCGGGACAGGGGGACGAGCAGTACTTC. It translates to CASSEGFPGQGDEQYF.

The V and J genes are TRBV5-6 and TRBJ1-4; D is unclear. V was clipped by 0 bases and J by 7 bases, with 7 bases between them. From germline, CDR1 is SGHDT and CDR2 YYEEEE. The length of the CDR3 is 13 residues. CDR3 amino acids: CASSLGSGEKLFF. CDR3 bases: TGTGCCAGCAGCTTGGGTAGCGGTGAAAAACTGTTTTTT. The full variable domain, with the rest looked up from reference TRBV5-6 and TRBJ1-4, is DAGVTQSPTHLIKTRGQQVTLRCSPKSGHDTVSWYQQALGQGPQFIFQYYEEEERQRGNFPDRFSGHQFPNYSSELNVNALLLGDSALYLCASSLGSGEKLFFGSGTQLSVL.

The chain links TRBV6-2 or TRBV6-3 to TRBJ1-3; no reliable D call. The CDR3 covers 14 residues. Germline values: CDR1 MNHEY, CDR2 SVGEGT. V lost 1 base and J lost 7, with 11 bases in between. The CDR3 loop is CASSYFVTGNTIYF. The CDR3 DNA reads TGTGCCAGCAGTTACTTCGTTACGGGGAACACCATATATTTT.

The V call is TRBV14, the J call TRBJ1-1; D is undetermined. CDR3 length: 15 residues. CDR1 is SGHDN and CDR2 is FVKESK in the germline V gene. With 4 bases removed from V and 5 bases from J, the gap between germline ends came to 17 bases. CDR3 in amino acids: CASSPEFEGRTEAFF. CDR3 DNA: TGTGCCAGCAGCCCCGAATTTGAGGGCAGGACTGAAGCTTTCTTT.

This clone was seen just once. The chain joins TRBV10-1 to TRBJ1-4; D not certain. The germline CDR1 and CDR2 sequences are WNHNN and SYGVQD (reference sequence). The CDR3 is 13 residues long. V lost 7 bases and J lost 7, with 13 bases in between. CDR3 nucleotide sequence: TGCGCCAGCACAGTCCAGTCCGCTGAAAAACTGTTTTTT. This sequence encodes CASTVQSAEKLFF.

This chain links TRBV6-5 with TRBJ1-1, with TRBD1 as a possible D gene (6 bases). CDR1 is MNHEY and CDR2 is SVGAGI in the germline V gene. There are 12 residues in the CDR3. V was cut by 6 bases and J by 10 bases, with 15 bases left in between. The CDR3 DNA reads TGTGCCAGCAGCTCCTTACAGGGCTTAGCTTTCTTT. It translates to CASSSLQGLAFF.

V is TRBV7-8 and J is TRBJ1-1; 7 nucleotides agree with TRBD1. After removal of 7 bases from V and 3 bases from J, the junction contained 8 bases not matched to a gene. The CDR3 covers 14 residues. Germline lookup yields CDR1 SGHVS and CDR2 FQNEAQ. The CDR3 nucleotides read TGTGCCAGCAACAACAGGGGACCGGACACTGAAGCTTTCTTT. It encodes CASNNRGPDTEAFF. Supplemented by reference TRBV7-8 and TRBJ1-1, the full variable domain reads GAGVSQSPRYKVAKRGQDVALRCDPISGHVSLFWYQQALGQGPEFLTYFQNEAQLDKSGLPSDRFFAERPEGSVSTLKIQRTQQEDSAVYLCASNNRGPDTEAFFGQGTRLTVV.

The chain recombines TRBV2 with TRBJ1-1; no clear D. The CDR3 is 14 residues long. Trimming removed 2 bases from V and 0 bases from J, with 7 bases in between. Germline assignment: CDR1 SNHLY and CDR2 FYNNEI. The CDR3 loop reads CASSETRLNTEAFF. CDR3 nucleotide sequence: TGTGCCAGCAGTGAAACCAGGCTGAACACTGAAGCTTTCTTT.

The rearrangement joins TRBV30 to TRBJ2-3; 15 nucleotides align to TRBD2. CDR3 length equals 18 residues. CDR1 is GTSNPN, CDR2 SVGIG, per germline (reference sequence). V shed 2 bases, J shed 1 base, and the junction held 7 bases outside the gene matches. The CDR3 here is CAWSTGLAGGRGTDTQYF. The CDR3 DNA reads TGTGCCTGGAGTACGGGACTAGCGGGGGGCCGGGGCACAGATACGCAGTATTTT.

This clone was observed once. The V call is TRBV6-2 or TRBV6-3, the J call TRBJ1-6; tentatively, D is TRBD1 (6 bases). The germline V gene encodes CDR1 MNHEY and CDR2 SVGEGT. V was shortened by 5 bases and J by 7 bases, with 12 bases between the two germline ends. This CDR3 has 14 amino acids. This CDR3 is CASSARGGNSPLHF. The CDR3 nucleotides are TGTGCCAGCAGTGCCAGGGGTGGCAATTCACCCCTCCACTTT.

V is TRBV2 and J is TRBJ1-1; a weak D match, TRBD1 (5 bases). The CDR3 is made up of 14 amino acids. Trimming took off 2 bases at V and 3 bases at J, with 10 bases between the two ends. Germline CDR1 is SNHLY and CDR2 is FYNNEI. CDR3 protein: CASSEKGIYTEAFF. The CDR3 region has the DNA TGTGCCAGCAGTGAAAAGGGGATTTACACTGAAGCTTTCTTT. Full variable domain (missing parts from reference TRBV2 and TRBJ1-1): EPEVTQTPSHQVTQMGQEVILRCVPISNHLYFYWYRQILGQKVEFLVSFYNNEISEKSEIFDDQFSVERPDGSNFTLKIRSTKLEDSAMYFCASSEKGIYTEAFFGQGTRLTVV.